This passage covers 13 T cell receptor beta chains from one sample sequenced in a study of brain metastases from non-small cell lung cancer. Here immunoSEQ multiplex PCR was the method, and the copy in TCRdb shows in-frame clones only, minus some. This sample yields roughly 1,300 clones, of which roughly 82% are seen a single time; about 18% belongs to the top ten. What was sequenced was tumor-adjacent normal tissue. These receptors originate from a donor at least 40 years old with non-small cell lung cancer.

The chain links TRBV6-2 or TRBV6-3 to TRBJ2-3; no clear D. Per the germline V gene, CDR1 is MNHEY and CDR2 is SVGEGT. Trimming took off 2 bases at V and 6 bases at J, with 12 bases between the two ends. The CDR3 length is 14 residues. CDR3 region: CASSYLLLADTQYF. The DNA of the CDR3 is TGTGCCAGCAGTTACCTCCTACTTGCCGATACGCAGTATTTT.

The chain employs TRBV5-4 and TRBJ2-1, with 13 positions matching TRBD2. Germline CDR1 reads SGHNT; CDR2 reads YYREEE (reference sequence). This CDR3 comprises 16 residues. The junction had 9 bases not matched to a gene; V was cut back by 4 bases and J by 8 bases. This chain's CDR3 is CASSAWTSGSGDEQFF. The CDR3, as DNA: TGTGCCAGCAGCGCCTGGACTAGCGGGAGTGGTGATGAGCAGTTCTTC.

This clone was observed a handful of times. The CDR3 here is CASSSGQNTEAFF. Here the CDR3 DNA reads TGTGCCAGCAGCTCCGGACAGAACACTGAAGCTTTCTTT. The genes are TRBV7-3 and TRBJ1-1; a weak D match, TRBD1 (5 bases). Trimming took off 4 bases at V and 1 base at J, with 7 bases between the two ends. Germline V CDR1 and CDR2: SGHTA, FQGTGA. The CDR3 has 13 amino acids.

The rearrangement joins TRBV6-2 or TRBV6-3 to TRBJ2-5, with 7 bases that match TRBD1. CDR1 and CDR2 (germline): MNHEY, SVGEGT. This CDR3 has 15 residues. The V gene end was trimmed by 0 bases and the J gene end by 5 bases; junction bases not matched to a gene: 6. Written as DNA, the CDR3 is TGTGCCAGCAGTTACTCAGGGGGCCTGGGTGAGACCCAGTACTTC. This sequence encodes CASSYSGGLGETQYF.

This clone was detected a few times. Distinct nucleotide sequences in the sample also encode this CDR3. This sequence joins TRBV12-5 and TRBJ1-6; D not certain. Germline lookup yields CDR1 LGHNT and CDR2 FRNRAP. The CDR3 has 16 amino acids. The V end was cut by 3 bases, the J end by 0 bases, with 9 bases between. DNA for the CDR3: TGTGCTAGTGGTTTCCCACAGAGCTCCTATAATTCACCCCTCCACTTT. Residues: CASGFPQSSYNSPLHF. The whole variable domain, remainder taken from reference TRBV12-5 and TRBJ1-6, is DARVTQTPRHKVTEMGQEVTMRCQPILGHNTVFWYRQTMMQGLELLAYFRNRAPLDDSGMPKDRFSAEMPDATLATLKIQPSEPRDSAVYFCASGFPQSSYNSPLHFGNGTRLTVT.

J is TRBJ2-7 and V is TRBV7-9, with D possibly being TRBD1 (6 bases). Trimming shortened V by 0 bases and J by 7 bases, and 19 bases separated the two germline ends. Germline V lookup: CDR1 SEHNR, CDR2 FQNEAQ (reference sequence). The CDR3 contains 16 residues. The CDR3 loop reads CASSLAQWAGALEQYF. For the CDR3, the DNA is TGTGCCAGCAGCTTAGCGCAGTGGGCAGGGGCTTTGGAGCAGTACTTC.

J is TRBJ1-1 and V is TRBV5-6; D is unclear. Germline lookup yields CDR1 SGHDT and CDR2 YYEEEE. The CDR3 has 12 amino acids. Trimming stripped 5 bases from V and 1 base from J, with 6 bases between. The CDR3 nucleotides are TGTGCCAGCAGAAAGGAGAACACTGAAGCTTTCTTT. This encodes CASRKENTEAFF.

The V gene is TRBV7-2, the J gene TRBJ2-7, with no clear D. V was pared by 5 bases and J by 2 bases, with 13 bases between. There are 14 residues in the CDR3. Per germline, CDR1 SGHTA and CDR2 FQGNSA. The CDR3 sequence is CASSAHVPTYEQYF. CDR3 coding DNA: TGTGCCAGCAGCGCCCACGTACCCACCTACGAGCAGTACTTC. The variable domain in full, with the rest retrieved from reference TRBV7-2 and TRBJ2-7, is GAGVSQSPSNKVTEKGKDVELRCDPISGHTALYWYRQSLGQGLEFLIYFQGNSAPDKSGLPSDRFSAERTGGSVSTLTIQRTQQEDSAVYLCASSAHVPTYEQYFGPGTRLTVT.

The chain couples TRBV29-1 to TRBJ2-1; the D gene is possibly TRBD2 (6 bases). The V gene's germline CDR1 is SQVTM and CDR2 ANQGSEA. The V and J ends lost 3 bases and 8 bases respectively, with 14 bases between them. This CDR3 has 13 residues. The CDR3 DNA follows: TGCAGCGTTGATCCTTATTTAGCGGATGAGCAGTTCTTC. As protein: CSVDPYLADEQFF.

The chain combines TRBV7-9 with TRBJ2-3; D may match TRBD1 or TRBD2 (5 bases each). Germline lookup yields CDR1 SEHNR and CDR2 FQNEAQ (reference sequence). V lost 3 bases, J lost 6 bases, and 7 bases lay in between. This CDR3 spans 12 amino acids. This CDR3 is CASSFEGDTQYF. The CDR3 DNA sequence: TGTGCCAGCAGCTTTGAGGGGGATACGCAGTATTTT.

This CDR3 reads CASSLDFSTGELFF. The CDR3 DNA reads TGTGCCAGCAGCTTAGATTTCAGCACCGGGGAGCTGTTTTTT. The chain has TRBV7-3 and TRBJ2-2; D remains unclear. Trimming stripped 2 bases from V and 4 bases from J, with 8 bases between. Germline V gene sequence: CDR1 SGHTA, CDR2 FQGTGA. The CDR3 is 14 amino acids.

This chain links TRBV6-5 with TRBJ2-5; 7 bases agree with TRBD1. V gave up 5 bases and J gave up 4 bases; unmatched junction bases: 10. Germline CDR1 MNHEY, CDR2 SVGAGI. The CDR3 is 15 residues long. This CDR3 is CASSLQTGRSETQYF. The CDR3 nucleotides are TGTGCCAGCAGTCTTCAGACAGGGAGATCAGAGACCCAGTACTTC.

This clone was detected only a few times. V gene TRBV25-1 combines with J gene TRBJ1-5, with D maybe TRBD1 (5 bases). Trimming removed 3 bases at V and 7 bases at J, with 10 bases between. The CDR3 is made up of 13 amino acids. Germline CDR1 MGHDK, CDR2 SYGVNS. The CDR3 nucleotides are TGTGCCAGCAGTGATGGGGGAGGCCAGCCCCAGCATTTT. Encoded protein: CASSDGGGQPQHF.